This entry features one T cell receptor (beta chain) sequence. Its specificity is unknown. The data belong to a study of T-cell memory formation after mild COVID-19. Study-level results: The study found contracting CD4+ clones mainly in CM and EM and contracting CD8+ clones in EMRA.

Trimming shortened V by 5 bases and J by 2 bases, and 13 bases separated the two germline ends. CDR3 size: 15 residues. Germline-derived CDR1 and CDR2 are SGHRS and YFSETQ. Constant-segment primers and 5'RACE yielded cDNA libraries for TCR alpha and TCR beta, each carrying sample barcodes and UMIs. TCRdb used MiXCR to reprocess the 5' RACE reads, holding one entry per CDR3 protein. The table lists 250,000 to 400,000 distinct CDR3 sequences, around 15% of them singletons. Material for sequencing was PBMCs or a T cell subset sorted from them (not recorded which). The chain couples TRBV5-1 to TRBJ2-2, with unresolved D. The source is a man aged 18 to 29 who had mild COVID-19 (a few samples of this study predate the infection). Cell type and time point are not known. In nucleotides, the CDR3 is TGCGCCAGCAGACGATTACCGACCAACACCGGGGAGCTGTTTTTT. Its translation: CASRRLPTNTGELFF.